Following are 21 T cell receptor beta chains from one sample sequenced in a study of T cells in Graves' hyperthyroidism and ophthalmopathy (dated by TCRdb to about 2019). Libraries were prepared through multiplex PCR. The sequencer was an Illumina HiSeq 2000. The TCR beta CDR3 regions were amplified from RNA transcripts. A first-round RT-PCR of the TCR CDR3 used the HTBI primer set with the Qiagen OneStep RT-PCR kit. Starting from the raw public reads, TCRdb applied fastp trimming at Q25, assembled clones with MiXCR and retained in-frame beta chains. When rows share a CDR3 protein, they turn into one entry using the most common DNA and genes. Present in this sample are about 420,000 distinct CDR3 sequences, around 13% of which were seen just once. The ten top clones hold more than 4.5% of the sample. Sample: blood. The receptor set was obtained from a woman aged 18-29 years with Graves' hyperthyroidism.

The rearrangement joins TRBV11-2 to TRBJ2-1; a weak D match, TRBD2 (6 bases). This CDR3 has 16 residues. Germline V gene lookup returns CDR1 SGHAT and CDR2 FQNNGV. Trimming took 0 bases from V and 4 from J, leaving 13 bases between them. This chain's CDR3 is CASSLELGGTYNEQFF. The CDR3 nucleotides read TGTGCCAGCAGCTTAGAATTGGGCGGGACGTACAATGAGCAGTTCTTC.

The V and J genes are TRBV25-1 and TRBJ2-1; 8 bases fit TRBD1. CDR3 length equals 14 residues. The V gene's germline CDR1 is MGHDK and CDR2 SYGVNS. V lost 4 bases and J lost 5; bases outside the gene matches: 4. The CDR3 DNA is TGTGCCAGCAGTGGACAGGGGATCAACAATGAGCAGTTCTTC. Encoded protein: CASSGQGINNEQFF.

This clonotype has more than one count but fewer than ten. The rearrangement links TRBV7-9 to TRBJ1-2, with 8 bases aligning to TRBD1. The germline V gene has CDR1 SEHNR and CDR2 FQNEAQ (reference sequence). The CDR3 is 13 residues long. The V segment lost 5 bases and the J segment 8 bases; nucleotides outside the gene matches: 7. The CDR3 region is CASSRGQAGGYTF. DNA of the CDR3: TGTGCCAGCAGCAGGGGACAGGCAGGAGGCTACACCTTC.

In its sample, this clonotype was seen a few times. The gene calls are TRBV28 and TRBJ1-6; D remains ambiguous. The CDR3 consists of 13 residues. The V gene lost 5 bases and the J gene lost 10 bases, with 12 bases spanning the gap. Germline lookup yields CDR1 MDHEN and CDR2 SYDVKM. CDR3 in DNA: TGTGCCAGCAGTCCAAATATAGACTCACCCCTCCACTTT. Its protein is CASSPNIDSPLHF.

This clonotype was found a few times. V is TRBV4-3 and J is TRBJ2-1; TRBD2 is a possible D gene (5 bases). V was cut by 4 bases and J by 0 bases, with 13 bases left in between. Germline CDR1 reads LGHNA; CDR2 reads YSLEER. The CDR3 sequence is 16 residues long. The CDR3 here is CASSRGGPSSYNEQFF. The CDR3 nucleotides read TGCGCCAGCAGCCGCGGCGGGCCAAGCTCCTACAATGAGCAGTTCTTC.

This clonotype came up many times. The genes are TRBV5-1 and TRBJ1-1; D possibly corresponds to TRBD1 (6 bases). Per the germline V gene, CDR1 is SGHRS and CDR2 is YFSETQ. V lost 1 base and J 1 base, leaving 14 bases between the germline ends. The CDR3 consists of 16 residues. CDR3 DNA sequence: TGCGCCAGCAGCTTGAGGGGGTCGGGGTGGAACACTGAAGCTTTCTTT. Protein product: CASSLRGSGWNTEAFF. Variable domain in full (rest from reference TRBV5-1 and TRBJ1-1): KAGVTQTPRYLIKTRGQQVTLSCSPISGHRSVSWYQQTPGQGLQFLFEYFSETQRNKGNFPGRFSGRQFSNSRSEMNVSTLELGDSALYLCASSLRGSGWNTEAFFGQGTRLTVV.

This clonotype was detected many times. V gene TRBV27 combines with J gene TRBJ2-3; D is tentatively TRBD1 or TRBD2 (5 bases each). The CDR3 contains 15 residues. V lost 2 bases and J lost 4, with 13 bases in between. Germline CDR1 reads MNHEY; CDR2 reads SMNVEV (reference sequence). CDR3: CASSLLAGAADTQYF. The CDR3, as DNA: TGTGCCAGCAGTTTACTCGCCGGGGCGGCAGATACGCAGTATTTT.

In this sample, this clonotype turned up a few times. The CDR3 nucleotides read TGTGCCAGCAGCGGGGGACAGGGACTCGGTAATGAAAAACTGTTTTTT. Its translation: CASSGGQGLGNEKLFF. The chain recombines TRBV9 with TRBJ1-4; TRBD1 aligns across 9 bases. V shed 3 bases, J shed 4 bases, and the junction held 7 bases outside the gene matches. CDR1 SGDLS and CDR2 YYNGEE come from the germline V gene. This CDR3 has 16 residues.

The sample holds a few counts of this clonotype. This chain joins TRBV6-1 and TRBJ2-2; unclear D gene. CDR1 is MNHNS, CDR2 SASEGT, per germline. The CDR3 has 14 amino acids. Trimming removed 3 bases from V and 3 bases from J, with 8 bases in between. Here the CDR3 DNA reads TGTGCCAGCAGTGATGGACGGCACACCGGGGAGCTGTTTTTT. It specifies CASSDGRHTGELFF.

In its sample, this clonotype was seen many times. The rearrangement links TRBV28 to TRBJ1-1; TRBD1 matches 7 bases. V was clipped by 3 bases and J by 6 bases; unmatched bases: 10. Germline V CDR1 and CDR2: MDHEN, SYDVKM. CDR3 length equals 15 residues. DNA of the CDR3: TGTGCCAGCAGTTTCCCCAAGGGACAGTCCGCTGAAGCTTTCTTT. The encoded protein is CASSFPKGQSAEAFF.

This clonotype was detected many times. The genes are TRBV29-1 and TRBJ2-3; the D is unclear. This CDR3 has 13 residues. V dropped 7 bases and J dropped 3 bases, with 14 bases sitting between them. Germline assignment: CDR1 SQVTM and CDR2 ANQGSEA. CDR3 bases: TGCAGCGGAGAGGACCGAGAGACAGATACGCAGTATTTT. It is translated as CSGEDRETDTQYF.

The J gene is TRBJ2-1, the V gene TRBV20-1; D call uncertain. V lost 3 bases and J lost 5, with 17 bases in between. Per the germline V gene, CDR1 is DFQATT and CDR2 is SNEGSKA (reference sequence). The CDR3 loop spans 15 amino acids. CDR3 protein: CSASGSARFNNEQFF. The CDR3 bases are TGCAGTGCTAGCGGGTCCGCTCGGTTTAACAATGAGCAGTTCTTC.

The chain links TRBV6-1 to TRBJ2-3; no reliable D call. CDR3 length: 13 amino acids. The V gene lost 2 bases and the J gene lost 7 bases, with 10 bases spanning the gap. Germline CDR1 is MNHNS and CDR2 is SASEGT. CDR3 nucleotide sequence: TGTGCCAGCAGTGAAACTGGGATCAATACGCAGTATTTT. Its translation is CASSETGINTQYF.

This clonotype was observed at least ten times. The chain has TRBV11-2 and TRBJ2-2, with D tentatively TRBD2 (6 bases). CDR1 is SGHAT, CDR2 FQNNGV, per germline. V was trimmed by 1 base and J by 1 base, leaving 16 bases between them. This CDR3 has 18 amino acids. Here the CDR3 reads CASSLVVRGIRNTGELFF. The CDR3 region has the DNA TGTGCCAGCAGCTTAGTGGTTCGGGGGATAAGGAACACCGGGGAGCTGTTTTTT.

Points on this clonotype: This may be a read error: a much more frequent sequence differs by one nucleotide. The rearrangement uses TRBV4-1 and TRBJ1-1, with unresolved D. The CDR3 length is 11 residues. Germline CDR1 is MGHRA and CDR2 is YSYEKL. V was shortened by 2 bases and J by 11 bases, with 9 bases between the two germline ends. The CDR3 DNA reads TGCGCCAGCAGCCAAAGGCTAAAGGCTTTCTTT. It translates to CASSQRLKAFF.

This clonotype was found many times. This chain links TRBV27 with TRBJ2-5, with TRBD2 matching 12 bases. This CDR3 spans 17 amino acids. Trimming cost V 5 bases and J 5 bases; bases outside gene matches: 12. Germline values: CDR1 MNHEY, CDR2 SMNVEV (reference sequence). This CDR3 reads CASSPMTSGSREETQYF. The DNA for the CDR3 is TGTGCCAGCAGTCCCATGACTAGCGGGAGTAGAGAGGAGACCCAGTACTTC.

Comments on this clonotype: At one boundary the junction diverges from the germline segment, which might be a read error. V and J are TRBV7-9 and TRBJ2-2, with a possible D match to TRBD1 (7 bases). CDR1 and CDR2 (germline): SEHNR, FQNEAQ (reference sequence). This CDR3 contains 13 residues. CDR3 bases: TGTGCCAGCAGCCCTACAGGGGCCGGGGGGCTGTTTTTT. Amino acid sequence: CASSPTGAGGLFF.

The rearrangement links TRBV25-1 to TRBJ1-2, with D unresolved. CDR3 length: 13 residues. Trimming shortened V by 6 bases and J by 9 bases, and 17 bases separated the two germline ends. Germline V CDR1 and CDR2: MGHDK, SYGVNS. The CDR3 nucleotides are TGTGCCAGCAGGGCTTACAAGGAGCAAAGCTACACCTTC. Amino acid sequence: CASRAYKEQSYTF.

At least ten counts were recorded for this clonotype. This chain connects TRBV11-2 to TRBJ2-7; D may be TRBD2 (5 bases). The CDR3 is 17 residues long. CDR1 and CDR2 (germline): SGHAT, FQNNGV. Trimming left V 0 bases short and J 3 bases short, with 18 bases between. CDR3 amino acids: CASSLDHAGSLYYEQYF. CDR3 DNA: TGTGCCAGCAGCTTAGATCACGCGGGCAGTCTCTACTACGAGCAGTACTTC.

The table lists this clonotype with many counts. The genes are TRBV18 and TRBJ2-2; no clear D. Trimming pared 5 bases from V and 6 bases from J, leaving 4 bases between. The CDR3 totals 11 residues. Germline CDR1 KGHSH, CDR2 LQKENI. The CDR3 is CASSVPGELFF. The CDR3 DNA is TGTGCCAGCTCAGTGCCCGGGGAGCTGTTTTTT.

The table lists this clonotype with many counts. The rearrangement joins TRBV28 to TRBJ2-7; 7 bases map to TRBD2. This CDR3 contains 15 residues. The germline V gene encodes CDR1 MDHEN and CDR2 SYDVKM. After removal of 6 bases from V and 5 bases from J, the junction contained 13 bases not matched to a gene. CDR3 nucleotides: TGTGCCAGCAGGGGGGAGGGCCAATTCATCCACGAGCAGTACTTC. Its protein is CASRGEGQFIHEQYF.